These T cell receptor beta chains were read from a single sample in a study of CD8+CD57+ T cells in acquired aplastic anemia. From the reads, TCRdb called clonotypes with MiXCR, one entry per CDR3 protein. The sample includes about 160,000 distinct CDR3 sequences, over 55% of them seen just once. The specimen was sorted CD4+, CD8+, or CD8+CD57+ T cells (not recorded which) from PBMCs. The receptor set was obtained from a human donor with aplastic anemia. CDR3s include the opening cysteine and the closing phenylalanine or tryptophan. The D gene is left open where the match is weak. The size of a clone is reported for some rows only, either as once, few or many, or as a class for expanded clones.

TRBJ2-3,-,16,TRBV5-1,TRBD1,CASSSGPRQGTDTQYF,TGCGCCAGCAGCTCCGGCCCGAGACAGGGAACAGATACGCAGTATTTT
TRBJ1-2,-,16,TRBV25-1,-,CASSELGSPDDYGYTF,TGTGCCAGCAGTGAATTAGGCAGCCCGGACGACTATGGCTACACCTTC
TRBJ2-3,many,12,TRBV9,-,CASSPSVGTQYF,TGTGCCAGCAGCCCTAGTGTAGGCACGCAGTATTTT
TRBJ2-7,-,12,TRBV7-9,-,CASLPCRGEQYF,TGTGCCAGCCTACCATGCCGCGGGGAGCAGTACTTC
TRBJ1-5,-,16,TRBV15,TRBD1,CATSRDKGGRGQPQHF,TGTGCCACCAGCAGAGATAAAGGGGGCCGGGGACAGCCCCAGCATTTT
TRBJ1-4,-,14,TRBV10-2,-,CASRQGATNEKLFF,TGCGCCAGCAGACAGGGTGCAACTAATGAAAAACTGTTTTTT
TRBJ2-7,-,14,TRBV7-9,-,CASRPPDGTYEQYF,TGTGCCAGCCGTCCCCCGGACGGGACCTACGAGCAGTACTTC
TRBJ2-5,-,19,TRBV15,TRBD2,CATSFYRAGGPWGEETQYF,TGTGCCACCAGCTTCTACCGAGCGGGAGGGCCTTGGGGGGAAGAGACCCAGTACTTC
TRBJ2-7,-,16,TRBV15,-,CATSTDAGAPSYEQYF,TGTGCCACCAGCACTGACGCAGGGGCGCCCTCCTACGAGCAGTACTTC
TRBJ1-2,-,16,TRBV2,-,CASRKPPREEGEGYTF,TGTGCCAGCCGTAAACCGCCACGAGAAGAAGGGGAAGGCTACACCTTC
TRBJ1-5,once,14,TRBV19,-,CATSYRDSNQPQHF,TGTGCCACGTCATATCGGGACAGCAATCAGCCCCAGCATTTT
TRBJ1-6,-,14,TRBV20-1,-,CSAGKDGTNSPLHF,TGCAGTGCTGGAAAGGACGGGACGAATTCACCCCTCCACTTT
TRBJ2-3,-,18,TRBV7-9,TRBD2,CASSLTEGSGGAADTQYF,TGTGCCAGCAGCTTAACGGAGGGTAGCGGGGGGGCAGCAGATACGCAGTATTTT
TRBJ2-7,-,13,TRBV7-8,TRBD1,CASSLGDSYEQYF,TGTGCCAGCAGCTTAGGGGACAGCTACGAGCAGTACTTC
TRBJ2-7,-,16,TRBV10-1,TRBD1,CASSIAGGQGAYEQYF,TGTGCCAGTAGTATAGCCGGGGGACAGGGGGCCTACGAGCAGTATTTC